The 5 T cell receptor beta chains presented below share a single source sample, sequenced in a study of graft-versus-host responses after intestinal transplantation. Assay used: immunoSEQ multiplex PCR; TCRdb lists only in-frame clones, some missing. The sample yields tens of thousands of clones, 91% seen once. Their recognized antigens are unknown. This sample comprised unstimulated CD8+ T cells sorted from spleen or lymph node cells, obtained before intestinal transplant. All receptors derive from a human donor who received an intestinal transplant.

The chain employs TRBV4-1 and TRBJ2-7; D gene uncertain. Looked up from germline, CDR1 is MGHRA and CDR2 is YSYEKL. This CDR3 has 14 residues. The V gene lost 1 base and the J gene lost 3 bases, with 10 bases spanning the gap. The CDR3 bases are TGCGCCAGCAGCCAAGTCCCGTATAACTACGAGCAGTACTTC. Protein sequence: CASSQVPYNYEQYF.

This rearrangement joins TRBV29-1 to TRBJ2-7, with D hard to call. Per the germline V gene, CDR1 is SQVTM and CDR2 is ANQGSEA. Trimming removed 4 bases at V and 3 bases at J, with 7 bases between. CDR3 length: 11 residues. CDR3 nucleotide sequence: TGCAGCGTTGTACGGTACTACGAGCAGTACTTC. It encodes CSVVRYYEQYF.

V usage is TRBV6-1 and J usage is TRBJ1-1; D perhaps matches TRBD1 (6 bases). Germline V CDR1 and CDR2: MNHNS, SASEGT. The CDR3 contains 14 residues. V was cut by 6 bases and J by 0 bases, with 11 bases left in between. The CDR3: CASSKTGLNTEAFF. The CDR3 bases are TGTGCCAGCAGCAAGACAGGCTTGAACACTGAAGCTTTCTTT.

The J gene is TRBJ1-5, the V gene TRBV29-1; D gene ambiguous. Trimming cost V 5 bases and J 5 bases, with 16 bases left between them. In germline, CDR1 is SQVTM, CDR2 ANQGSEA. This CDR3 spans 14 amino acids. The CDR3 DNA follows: TGCAGCGTTAAAATGGCGGCACCTGATCAGCCCCAGCATTTT. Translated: CSVKMAAPDQPQHF.

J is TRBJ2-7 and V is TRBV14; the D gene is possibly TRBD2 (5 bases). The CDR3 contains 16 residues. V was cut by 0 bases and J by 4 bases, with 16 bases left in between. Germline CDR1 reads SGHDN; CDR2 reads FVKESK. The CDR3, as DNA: TGTGCCAGCAGCCAAGAGGAATTGGGAGTCTCATACGAGCAGTACTTC. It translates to CASSQEELGVSYEQYF. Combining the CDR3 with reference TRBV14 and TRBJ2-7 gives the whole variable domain EAGVTQFPSHSVIEKGQTVTLRCDPISGHDNLYWYRRVMGKEIKFLLHFVKESKQDESGMPNNRFLAERTGGTYSTLKVQPAELEDSGVYFCASSQEELGVSYEQYFGPGTRLTVT.